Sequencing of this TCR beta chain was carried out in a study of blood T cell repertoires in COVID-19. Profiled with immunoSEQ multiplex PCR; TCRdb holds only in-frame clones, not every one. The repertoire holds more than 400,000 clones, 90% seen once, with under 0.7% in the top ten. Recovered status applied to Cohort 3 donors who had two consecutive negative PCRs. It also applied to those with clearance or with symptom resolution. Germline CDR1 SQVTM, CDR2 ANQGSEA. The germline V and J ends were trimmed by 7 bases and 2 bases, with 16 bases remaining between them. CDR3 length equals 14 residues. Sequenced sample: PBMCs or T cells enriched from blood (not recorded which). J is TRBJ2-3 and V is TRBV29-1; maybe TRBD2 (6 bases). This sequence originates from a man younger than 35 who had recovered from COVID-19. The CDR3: CSALDYTNTDTQYF. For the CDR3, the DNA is TGCAGCGCCTTGGACTATACCAACACAGATACGCAGTATTTT.